This TCR beta chain came from a study of cytomegalovirus exposure and HLA in healthy donors. All the people who gave samples were healthy bone marrow donors. Study-level findings and limits: When a later analysis was performed, an Asian-associated ancestry cluster reportedly had fewer N-insertions than the roughly 690-donor mean.

The primer mix had 60 Vbeta and 13 Jbeta primers. Per the original methods: In a later analysis, 70 million to 80 million unique TCR beta chains included roughly 11 million shared by two or more donors. The data were produced by immunoSEQ multiplex PCR, yet TCRdb's version contains in-frame clones alone and is incomplete. V, J and clone size reflect that table, while D and trimming were determined from the DNA. This table holds more than 90,000 clones, just under 80% found once. This clone has only a few counts. Its target is unknown. The sequenced sample was PBMCs. The TCR sequence derives from a woman aged 40-49 years in good health and CMV-seronegative.

The CDR3 sequence is CAISETGFADTQYF. CDR3 DNA sequence: TGTGCCATCAGTGAAACGGGTTTCGCAGATACGCAGTATTTT. This chain uses TRBV10-3 with TRBJ2-3, with D uncertain. Trimming pared 3 bases from V and 4 bases from J, leaving 11 bases between. The germline V gene has CDR1 ENHRY and CDR2 SYGVKD. The length of the CDR3 is 14 residues.